This T cell receptor (beta chain) was obtained from a study of cytomegalovirus exposure and HLA in healthy donors. Looking at the study overall: Ancestry clustering placed around 80% of 300 to 400 genotyped donors in the Caucasian-associated cluster.

Germline CDR1 and CDR2: SEHNR and FQNEAQ (reference sequence). Trimming pared 7 bases from V and 5 bases from J, leaving 23 bases between. This CDR3 has 16 amino acids. The PCR had 60 Vbeta and 13 Jbeta primers. The protocol was immunoSEQ multiplex PCR, while the TCRdb copy is restricted to in-frame clones and leaves out a portion. This sample has approximately 100,000 clones, with around 70% found just once. The rearrangement joins TRBV7-9 to TRBJ2-5; D unresolved. This receptor was identified in a woman in her 70s in good health and CMV-seropositive. Sequenced input: PBMCs. The CDR3 protein is CASTPRNVLTLETQYF. DNA of the CDR3: TGTGCCAGCACCCCAAGGAACGTCCTGACTTTGGAGACCCAGTACTTC.